The 18 T cell receptor beta chains below come from one sample, sequenced in a study of cytomegalovirus exposure and HLA in healthy donors. The PCR was carried out with 60 Vbeta primers and 13 Jbeta primers. Produced via immunoSEQ multiplex PCR; TCRdb's table is partial and in-frame only. This table holds about 110,000 clones, around 80% found once. Specimen: PBMCs. These receptors were obtained from a man aged 45 to 65 in good health and CMV-seronegative.

J is TRBJ2-1 and V is TRBV7-9; D is possibly TRBD2 (5 bases). The CDR3 runs to 17 residues. The germline V and J ends were trimmed by 5 bases and 4 bases, with 21 bases remaining between them. Germline CDR1 reads SEHNR; CDR2 reads FQNEAQ (reference sequence). CDR3 sequence reads: CASSPKSGGTGYNEQFF. The CDR3, as DNA: TGTGCCAGCAGCCCCAAGAGTGGCGGTACGGGATACAATGAGCAGTTCTTC. The full variable domain, with the rest looked up from reference TRBV7-9 and TRBJ2-1, is DTGVSQNPRHKITKRGQNVTFRCDPISEHNRLYWYRQTLGQGPEFLTYFQNEAQLEKSRLLSDRFSAERPKGSFSTLEIQRTEQGDSAMYLCASSPKSGGTGYNEQFFGPGTRLTVL.

This clone showed up just once. The V gene is TRBV4-1, the J gene TRBJ1-6, with D tentatively TRBD1 (5 bases). The CDR3 length is 16 residues. The V and J ends lost 4 bases and 10 bases respectively, with 20 bases between them. Germline-derived CDR1 and CDR2 are MGHRA and YSYEKL. CDR3 in DNA: TGCGCCAGCAGCCGACTCGGGCAGGGTCGCTTCTCACCCCTCCACTTT. It codes for CASSRLGQGRFSPLHF.

This clone was seen a single time. The chain couples TRBV9 to TRBJ2-3; 10 bases are a match to TRBD2. Germline CDR1 SGDLS, CDR2 YYNGEE. V trimming: 4 bases; J trimming: 0 bases; junction bases outside the gene matches: 8. This CDR3 is 17 amino acids long. The CDR3 bases are TGTGCCAGCAGCAATAGCCTAGCGGGGGCCAGCACAGATACGCAGTATTTT. Protein product: CASSNSLAGASTDTQYF.

The chain employs TRBV7-2 and TRBJ2-7; possibly TRBD2 for D (5 bases). Per germline, CDR1 SGHTA and CDR2 FQGNSA. The CDR3 is 18 amino acids. The germline V and J ends were trimmed by 1 base and 1 base, with 20 bases remaining between them. CDR3 bases: TGTGCCAGCAGCTTAGGAGTGGTCGGCGGGTTAATATCCTACGAGCAGTACTTC. As protein: CASSLGVVGGLISYEQYF. Full variable domain (rest looked up from reference TRBV7-2 and TRBJ2-7): GAGVSQSPSNKVTEKGKDVELRCDPISGHTALYWYRQSLGQGLEFLIYFQGNSAPDKSGLPSDRFSAERTGGSVSTLTIQRTQQEDSAVYLCASSLGVVGGLISYEQYFGPGTRLTVT.

In DNA form, the CDR3 reads TGTGCCAGCAGCCAAAAAATGGGAGGGAGTAGGGGTACTGAAGCTTTCTTT. Protein: CASSQKMGGSRGTEAFF. The chain combines TRBV4-2 with TRBJ1-1; possibly TRBD1 for D (5 bases). The CDR3 contains 17 residues. CDR1 and CDR2 from the germline V gene are LGHNA and YNFKEQ. Trimming shortened V by 2 bases and J by 5 bases, and 21 bases separated the two germline ends.

The chain is built from TRBV6-4 and TRBJ1-6; 8 positions match TRBD1. The CDR3 consists of 15 residues. Germline V CDR1 and CDR2: MRHNA, SNTAGT. Trimming took 0 bases from V and 7 from J; bases not matched to a gene: 2. CDR3 DNA: TGTGCCAGCAGTGACTCGCGGACAGGGAATTCACCCCTCCACTTT. Its translation is CASSDSRTGNSPLHF.

This chain connects TRBV27 to TRBJ2-1; 13 positions match TRBD2. V was clipped by 5 bases and J by 4 bases; unmatched bases: 5. In germline, CDR1 is MNHEY, CDR2 SMNVEV (reference sequence). The length of the CDR3 is 16 residues. The DNA of the CDR3 is TGTGCCAGCAGTAAAAGACTAGCGGGGGGTTACAATGAGCAGTTCTTC. It encodes CASSKRLAGGYNEQFF.

V and J are TRBV18 and TRBJ2-7, with 10 bases lining up with TRBD1. Losses at the gene ends were 2 bases for V and 7 bases for J; bases not matched to a gene: 8. Germline-derived CDR1 and CDR2 are KGHSH and LQKENI. The CDR3 contains 15 residues. CDR3 amino acids: CASSPKGQGTREQYF. In nucleotides, the CDR3 is TGTGCCAGCTCACCAAAGGGACAGGGGACGCGGGAGCAGTACTTC. Using reference TRBV18 and TRBJ2-7 for the parts outside the CDR3, the full variable domain is NAGVMQNPRHLVRRRGQEARLRCSPMKGHSHVYWYRQLPEEGLKFMVYLQKENIIDESGMPKERFSAEFPKEGPSILRIQQVVRGDSAAYFCASSPKGQGTREQYFGPGTRLTVT.

This clone showed up just a few times. This sequence joins TRBV5-5 and TRBJ2-7; 10 bases match TRBD1. J was trimmed by 9 bases and V by 7 bases; bases with no gene match: 22. CDR3 length: 17 residues. From germline, CDR1 is SGHKS and CDR2 YYEKEE (reference sequence). The CDR3 DNA is TGTGCCAGCCAGGTCCCGGGACAGGGGTGGAGGGCTACCGGGCAGTACTTC. Its protein product is CASQVPGQGWRATGQYF.

This chain uses TRBV9 with TRBJ2-6, with D unclear. The CDR3 length is 16 residues. Germline assignment: CDR1 SGDLS and CDR2 YYNGEE. V was cut by 0 bases and J by 2 bases, with 9 bases left in between. The CDR3: CASSVAWLAGANVLTF. CDR3 in DNA: TGTGCCAGCAGCGTAGCCTGGCTCGCTGGGGCCAACGTCCTGACTTTC.

The chain uses TRBV6-5 and TRBJ2-3, with 11 bases matching TRBD2. The CDR3 consists of 15 residues. CDR1 is MNHEY, CDR2 SVGAGI, per germline. V trimming: 6 bases; J trimming: 1 base; junction bases outside the gene matches: 3. Written as DNA, the CDR3 is TGTGCCAGCAGGATACTAGCGGGAGGCACAGATACGCAGTATTTT. This codes for CASRILAGGTDTQYF.

V usage is TRBV7-9 and J usage is TRBJ1-1; TRBD1 matches 9 bases. V trimming: 1 base; J trimming: 4 bases; junction bases outside the gene matches: 1. Germline lookup yields CDR1 SEHNR and CDR2 FQNEAQ (reference sequence). The CDR3 sequence is 14 residues long. The CDR3 loop is CASSLGGQGTEAFF. CDR3 DNA: TGTGCCAGCAGCTTAGGGGGACAGGGCACTGAAGCTTTCTTT.

The gene calls are TRBV25-1 and TRBJ1-2; the D is unclear. The CDR3 loop spans 14 amino acids. Germline CDR1 and CDR2: MGHDK and SYGVNS. The ends were cut back, 4 bases at V and 1 base at J, with 10 bases in the middle. DNA of the CDR3: TGTGCCAGCAGTGGGGGTCGGGATAACTATGGCTACACCTTC. Translation: CASSGGRDNYGYTF.

V gene TRBV11-2 combines with J gene TRBJ1-2, with a weak D call TRBD1 (5 bases). Germline-derived CDR1 and CDR2 are SGHAT and FQNNGV. This CDR3 is 14 amino acids long. V was clipped by 2 bases and J by 3 bases, with 10 bases between them. CDR3 DNA: TGTGCCAGCAGCTTAACCGCCAGGGACTATGGCTACACCTTC. This gives the protein CASSLTARDYGYTF. The variable domain in full, completed from reference TRBV11-2 and TRBJ1-2, reads EAGVAQSPRYKIIEKRQSVAFWCNPISGHATLYWYQQILGQGPKLLIQFQNNGVVDDSQLPKDRFSAERLKGVDSTLKIQPAKLEDSAVYLCASSLTARDYGYTFGSGTRLTVV.

In its sample, this clone was seen a few times. The chain couples TRBV6-5 to TRBJ2-7; 8 positions agree with TRBD2. CDR1 MNHEY and CDR2 SVGAGI come from the germline V gene. The junction had 3 bases not matched to a gene; V was cut back by 6 bases and J by 2 bases. This CDR3 has 13 amino acids. The CDR3 coding sequence is TGTGCCAGCAGGCCGGGACTAGCCTACGAGCAGTACTTC. This gives the protein CASRPGLAYEQYF.

The V call is TRBV7-3, the J call TRBJ2-2; TRBD1 agrees at 7 bases. The CDR3 covers 15 residues. V shed 1 base and J 3 bases; nucleotides not matched to a gene: 2. Per the germline V gene, CDR1 is SGHTA and CDR2 is FQGTGA. CDR3 protein: CASSLMGQYTGELFF. As DNA, the CDR3 is TGTGCCAGCAGCTTAATGGGACAGTACACCGGGGAGCTGTTTTTT.

The chain has TRBV7-2 and TRBJ1-4; TRBD1 might be the D (5 bases). CDR3 length equals 15 residues. In germline, CDR1 is SGHTA, CDR2 FQGNSA. Trimming pared 3 bases from V and 4 bases from J, leaving 12 bases between. For the CDR3, the DNA is TGTGCCAGCAGCTTGGGGTCCCAGGGTAATGAAAAACTGTTTTTT. Encoded protein: CASSLGSQGNEKLFF. Full variable domain (outside the CDR3, taken from reference TRBV7-2 and TRBJ1-4): GAGVSQSPSNKVTEKGKDVELRCDPISGHTALYWYRQSLGQGLEFLIYFQGNSAPDKSGLPSDRFSAERTGGSVSTLTIQRTQQEDSAVYLCASSLGSQGNEKLFFGSGTQLSVL.

The chain is built from TRBV27 and TRBJ2-1, with a possible D match to TRBD1 (6 bases). CDR3 length equals 15 residues. Trimming stripped 3 bases from V and 5 bases from J, with 14 bases between. Germline CDR1 MNHEY, CDR2 SMNVEV (reference sequence). The CDR3 sequence: CASSFRQEEDNEQFF. In DNA form, the CDR3 reads TGTGCCAGCAGTTTTAGACAGGAGGAGGACAATGAGCAGTTCTTC.